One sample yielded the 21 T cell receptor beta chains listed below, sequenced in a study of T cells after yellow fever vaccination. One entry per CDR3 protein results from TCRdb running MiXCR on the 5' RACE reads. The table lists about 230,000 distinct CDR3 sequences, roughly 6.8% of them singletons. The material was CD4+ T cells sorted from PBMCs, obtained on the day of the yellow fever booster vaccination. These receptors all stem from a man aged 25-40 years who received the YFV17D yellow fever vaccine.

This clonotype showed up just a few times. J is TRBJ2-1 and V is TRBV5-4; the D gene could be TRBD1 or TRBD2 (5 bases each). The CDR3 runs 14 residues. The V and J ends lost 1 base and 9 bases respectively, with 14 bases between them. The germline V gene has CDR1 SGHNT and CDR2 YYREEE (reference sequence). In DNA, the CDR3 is TGTGCCAGCAGCTTGCCGGGGAGTACAGGTGAGCAGTTCTTC. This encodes CASSLPGSTGEQFF.

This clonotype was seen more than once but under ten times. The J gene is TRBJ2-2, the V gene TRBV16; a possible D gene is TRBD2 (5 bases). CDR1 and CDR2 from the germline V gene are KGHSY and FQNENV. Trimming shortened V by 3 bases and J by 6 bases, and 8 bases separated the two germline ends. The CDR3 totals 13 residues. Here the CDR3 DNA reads TGTGCCAGCAGCCAGGTCGGGGCCGGGGAGCTGTTTTTT. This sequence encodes CASSQVGAGELFF. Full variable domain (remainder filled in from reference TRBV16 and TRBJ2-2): GEEVAQTPKHLVRGEGQKAKLYCAPIKGHSYVFWYQQVLKNEFKFLISFQNENVFDETGMPKERFSAKCLPNSPCSLEIQATKLEDSAVYFCASSQVGAGELFFGEGSRLTVL.

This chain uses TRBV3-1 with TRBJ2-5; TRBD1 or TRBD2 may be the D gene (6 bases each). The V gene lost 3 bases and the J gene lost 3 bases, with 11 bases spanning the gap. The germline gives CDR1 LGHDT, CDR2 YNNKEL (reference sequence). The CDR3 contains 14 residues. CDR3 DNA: TGTGCCAGCAGCCAGAGGGGGGCTAAAGAGACCCAGTACTTC. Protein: CASSQRGAKETQYF.

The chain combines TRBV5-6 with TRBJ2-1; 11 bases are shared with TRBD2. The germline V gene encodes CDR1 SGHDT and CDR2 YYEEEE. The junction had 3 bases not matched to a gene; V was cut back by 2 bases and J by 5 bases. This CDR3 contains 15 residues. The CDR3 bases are TGTGCCAGCAGCTTAGAACTAGCGGGGGACAATGAGCAGTTCTTC. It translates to CASSLELAGDNEQFF.

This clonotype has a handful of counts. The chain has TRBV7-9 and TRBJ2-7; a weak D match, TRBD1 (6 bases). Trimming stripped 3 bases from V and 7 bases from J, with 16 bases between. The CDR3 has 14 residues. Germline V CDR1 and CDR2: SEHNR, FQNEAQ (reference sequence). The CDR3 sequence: CASSLYSQGPEQYF. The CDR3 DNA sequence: TGTGCCAGCAGCTTGTACTCACAGGGACCAGAGCAGTACTTC.

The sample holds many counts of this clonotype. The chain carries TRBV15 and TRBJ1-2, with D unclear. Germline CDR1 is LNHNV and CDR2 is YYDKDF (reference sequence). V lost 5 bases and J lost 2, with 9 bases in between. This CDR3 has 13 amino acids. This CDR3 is CATSPDRNYGYTF. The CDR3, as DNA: TGTGCCACCAGCCCCGACCGAAACTATGGCTACACCTTC.

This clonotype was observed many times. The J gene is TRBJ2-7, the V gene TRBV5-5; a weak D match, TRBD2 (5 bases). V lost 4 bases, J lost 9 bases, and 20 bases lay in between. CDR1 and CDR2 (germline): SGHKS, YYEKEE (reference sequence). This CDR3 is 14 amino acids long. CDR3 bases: TGTGCCAGCAGCGCTTCCGGCAGCCACGCGGGGCAGTACTTC. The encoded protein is CASSASGSHAGQYF.

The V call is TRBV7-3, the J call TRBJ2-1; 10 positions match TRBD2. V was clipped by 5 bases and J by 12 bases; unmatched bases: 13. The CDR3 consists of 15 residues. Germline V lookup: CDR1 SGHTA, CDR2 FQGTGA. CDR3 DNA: TGTGCCAGCAGCCCAACTAGCGGGAAACTTGGGGGGCAGTTCTTC. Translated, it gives CASSPTSGKLGGQFF.

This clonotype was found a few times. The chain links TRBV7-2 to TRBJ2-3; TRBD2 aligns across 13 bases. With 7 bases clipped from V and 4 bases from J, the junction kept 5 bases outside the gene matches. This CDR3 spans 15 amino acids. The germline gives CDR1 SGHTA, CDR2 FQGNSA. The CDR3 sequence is CASTGLAGVADTQYF. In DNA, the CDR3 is TGTGCCAGCACCGGACTAGCGGGAGTGGCAGATACGCAGTATTTT.

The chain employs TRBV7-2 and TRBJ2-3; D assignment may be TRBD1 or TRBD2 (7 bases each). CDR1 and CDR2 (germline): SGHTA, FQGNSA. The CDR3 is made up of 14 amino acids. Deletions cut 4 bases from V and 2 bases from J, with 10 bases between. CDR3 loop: CASSSGGVTDTQYF. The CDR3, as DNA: TGTGCCAGCAGCTCAGGGGGGGTCACAGATACGCAGTATTTT.

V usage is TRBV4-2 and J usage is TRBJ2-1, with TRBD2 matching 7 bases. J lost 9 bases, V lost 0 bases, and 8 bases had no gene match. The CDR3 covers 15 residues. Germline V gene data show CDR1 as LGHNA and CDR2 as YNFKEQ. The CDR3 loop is CASSQDGGGTGEQFF. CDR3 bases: TGTGCCAGCAGCCAAGATGGGGGGGGAACGGGTGAGCAGTTCTTC.

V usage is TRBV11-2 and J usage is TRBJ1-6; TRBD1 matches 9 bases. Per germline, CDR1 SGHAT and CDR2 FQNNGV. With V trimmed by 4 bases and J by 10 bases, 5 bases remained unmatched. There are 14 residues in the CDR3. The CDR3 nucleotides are TGTGCCAGCAGCTCGGGACAGGGAGGATCACCCCTCCACTTT. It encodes CASSSGQGGSPLHF. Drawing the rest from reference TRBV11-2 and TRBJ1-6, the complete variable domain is EAGVAQSPRYKIIEKRQSVAFWCNPISGHATLYWYQQILGQGPKLLIQFQNNGVVDDSQLPKDRFSAERLKGVDSTLKIQPAKLEDSAVYLCASSSGQGGSPLHFGNGTRLTVT.

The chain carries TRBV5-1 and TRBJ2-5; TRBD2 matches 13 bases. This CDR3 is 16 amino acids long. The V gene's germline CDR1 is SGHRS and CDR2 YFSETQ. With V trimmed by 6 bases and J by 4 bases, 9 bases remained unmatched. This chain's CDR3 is CASTPRTSGSGETQYF. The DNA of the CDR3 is TGCGCCAGCACACCCCGGACTAGCGGGAGTGGAGAGACCCAGTACTTC.

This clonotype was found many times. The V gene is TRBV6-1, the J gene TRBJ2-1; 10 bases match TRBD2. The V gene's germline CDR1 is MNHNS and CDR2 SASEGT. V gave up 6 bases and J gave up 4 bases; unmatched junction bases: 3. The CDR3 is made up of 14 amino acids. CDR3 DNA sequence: TGTGCCAGCAGGGTGACTAGCGGGTACAATGAGCAGTTCTTC. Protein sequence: CASRVTSGYNEQFF.

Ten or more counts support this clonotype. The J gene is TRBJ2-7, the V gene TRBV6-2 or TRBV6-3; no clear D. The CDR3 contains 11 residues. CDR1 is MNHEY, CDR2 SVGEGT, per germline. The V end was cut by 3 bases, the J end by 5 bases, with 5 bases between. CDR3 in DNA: TGTGCCAGCAGTTATGTCAACGAGCAGTACTTC. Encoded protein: CASSYVNEQYF.

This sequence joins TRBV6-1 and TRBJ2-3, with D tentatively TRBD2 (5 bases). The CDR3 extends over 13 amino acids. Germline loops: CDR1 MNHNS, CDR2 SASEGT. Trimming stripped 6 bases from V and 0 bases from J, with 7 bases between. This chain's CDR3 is CASRDFSTDTQYF. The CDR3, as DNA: TGTGCCAGCAGGGACTTTAGCACAGATACGCAGTATTTT.

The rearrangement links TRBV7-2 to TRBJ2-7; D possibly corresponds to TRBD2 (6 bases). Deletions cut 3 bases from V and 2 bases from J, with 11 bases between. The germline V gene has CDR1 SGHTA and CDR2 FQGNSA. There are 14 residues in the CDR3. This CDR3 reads CASSFGGETYEQYF. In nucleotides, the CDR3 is TGTGCCAGCAGCTTCGGCGGGGAAACCTACGAGCAGTACTTC.

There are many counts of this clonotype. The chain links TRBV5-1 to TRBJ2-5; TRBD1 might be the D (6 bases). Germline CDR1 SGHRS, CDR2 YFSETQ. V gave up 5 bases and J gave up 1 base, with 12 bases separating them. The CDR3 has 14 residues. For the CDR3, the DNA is TGCGCCAGCAGTAGTGGACAGCTCCAAGAGACCCAGTACTTC. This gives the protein CASSSGQLQETQYF.

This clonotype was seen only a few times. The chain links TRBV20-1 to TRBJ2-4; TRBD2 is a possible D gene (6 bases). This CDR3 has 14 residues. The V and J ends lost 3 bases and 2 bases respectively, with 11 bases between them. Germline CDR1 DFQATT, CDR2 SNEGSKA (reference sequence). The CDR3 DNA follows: TGCAGTGCTAGCGGGAGCGTATCCAAAAACATTCAGTACTTC. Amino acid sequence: CSASGSVSKNIQYF.

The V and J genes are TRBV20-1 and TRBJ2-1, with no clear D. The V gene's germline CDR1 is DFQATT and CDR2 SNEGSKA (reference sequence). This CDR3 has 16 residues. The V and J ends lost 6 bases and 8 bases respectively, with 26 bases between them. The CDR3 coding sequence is TGCAGTGCCGCGACCTACTCGACCTACGGTTCCCATGAGCAGTTCTTC. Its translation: CSAATYSTYGSHEQFF.

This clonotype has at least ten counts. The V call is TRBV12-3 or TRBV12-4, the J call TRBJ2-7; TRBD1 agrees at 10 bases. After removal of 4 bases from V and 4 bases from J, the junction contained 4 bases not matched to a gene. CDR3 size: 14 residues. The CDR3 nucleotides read TGTGCCAGCAGTTCGGGACAGGGGAGATACGAGCAGTACTTC. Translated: CASSSGQGRYEQYF.